The T cell receptor (beta chain) described here comes from a study of spatial heterogeneity in lung cancer. For the study at large: The study sequenced follow-up PBMC samples when they were available, at a median of approximately 2 years after resection. For the average unique TCR and UMI combination, more than ten occurrences appeared in raw reads.

Stated time point: blood at routine non-recurrence follow-up after resection. The sequenced material consisted of unsorted whole RNA from tumor, nontumor lung or frozen PBMC. CDR1 is LGHNT, CDR2 FRNRAP, per germline. Trimming took 1 base from V and 6 from J, leaving 13 bases between them. The CDR3 sequence is 15 residues long. This clonotype has ten or more counts. TCRdb passed the 5' RACE reads through MiXCR, listing each CDR3 protein once. Here the sample spans about 52,000 distinct CDR3 sequences, under 8% being singletons. This receptor was taken from a female donor with early-stage non-small cell lung cancer. This chain connects TRBV12-5 to TRBJ1-5; a possible D gene is TRBD1 (6 bases). Sequenced here: PBMCs, sampled at follow-up. Here the CDR3 reads CASGLGDTVRQPQHF. The CDR3 region has the DNA TGTGCTAGTGGTTTGGGGGACACGGTCCGTCAGCCCCAGCATTTT.